The present T cell receptor beta chain was sequenced within a study of cytomegalovirus exposure and HLA in healthy donors. On this clone: Its antigen is not identified.

The CDR3 extends over 15 amino acids. Germline lookup yields CDR1 SGHRS and CDR2 YFSETQ. The ends were cut back, 0 bases at V and 6 bases at J, with 13 bases in the middle. A multiplex PCR was run with 60 Vbeta primers and 13 Jbeta primers. Authors' processing steps: Later, tens of millions of unique TCR beta chains were counted in an analysis, and about 10 million of them were shared. Some clones are missing from TCRdb's copy, which holds only in-frame ones; the method was immunoSEQ multiplex PCR. V and J calls and clone size are as listed in that table; D and trimming were resolved from the DNA. The sample includes 130,000 or so clones, more than 60% of them seen just once. At the time of sampling, donors were nominally healthy, though unrecorded immune exposures were likely. Study outcomes and limitations: A classifier reportedly called cytomegalovirus status with high sensitivity and specificity.

The chain is built from TRBV5-1 and TRBJ1-5; D perhaps matches TRBD1 (5 bases). What was sequenced was PBMCs. The receptor comes from a female donor in good health and CMV-seronegative. CDR3 coding DNA: TGCGCCAGCAGCTTGGAGCCTTGGGGGGGTCAGCCCCAGCATTTT. It translates to CASSLEPWGGQPQHF.